The entry that follows covers one TCR beta chain sequence. Exposed participants came across a COVID-19 case within 2 weeks before study entry. The sample belongs to a study of blood T cell repertoires in COVID-19. For the study at large: Sample material is recorded as cDNA or gDNA derived from T cells, B-cell-depleted T cells, or PBMCs.

As processed by the authors: It was from reference gene primer amplification that nucleated cell counts were estimated. Produced via immunoSEQ multiplex PCR; TCRdb's table is partial and in-frame only. V and J calls and clone size are those listed in that table; D and trimming were worked out from the DNA. The sample holds approximately 150,000 clones, 75% to 90% seen once. Input material: PBMCs or T cells enriched from blood (not recorded which). The origin of this receptor is a woman in her thirties or forties who had been exposed to COVID-19.

CDR3 in amino acids: CASSLRQTSGNTIYF. DNA of the CDR3: TGTGCCAGCAGCTTGCGACAGACCTCTGGAAACACCATATATTTT. The rearrangement links TRBV5-5 to TRBJ1-3, with D perhaps TRBD1 (5 bases). Germline V gene data show CDR1 as SGHKS and CDR2 as YYEKEE (reference sequence). The CDR3 totals 15 residues. The V end was cut by 1 base, the J end by 0 bases, with 8 bases between.